A single sample gave rise to the 9 T cell receptor beta chains below, sequenced in a study of T cell responses to AZD1222 COVID-19 vaccine (dated by TCRdb to 2020 to 2022). The intended sense of this specimen's time point label: baseline before first vaccination. Libraries were prepared through the immunoSEQ multiplex PCR assay. TCRdb limited this immuneACCESS table to in-frame rearrangements with V and J called. A share of clones is missing; checked studies link under half to unresolved V genes, and the rest is unexplained. For this sample there are 120,000 or so clones; roughly 91% appear just once. Clones ranked in the top ten supply roughly a quarter of the sample. The specimen comprised peripheral blood, sampled on day 0 of AZD1222 vaccination. Receptor source: an adult in good health.

Written as DNA, the CDR3 is TGTGCCAGCAGCCCCCGAGCGGCAGATAATTCACCCCTCCACTTT. As protein: CASSPRAADNSPLHF. The chain has TRBV9 and TRBJ1-6; no clear D. The CDR3 is 15 residues long. Germline V gene data show CDR1 as SGDLS and CDR2 as YYNGEE. The V end was cut by 4 bases, the J end by 5 bases, with 13 bases between.

V gene TRBV19 combines with J gene TRBJ1-5; the D gene is possibly TRBD1 (5 bases). Trimming took 6 bases from V and 0 from J, leaving 12 bases between them. Looked up from germline, CDR1 is LNHDA and CDR2 is SQIVND (reference sequence). The CDR3 runs to 15 residues. CDR3 coding DNA: TGTGCCAGTAGCCACGACAGCAATAGCAATCAGCCCCAGCATTTT. Its translation is CASSHDSNSNQPQHF.

The chain uses TRBV29-1 and TRBJ1-2; D gene ambiguous. CDR3 length equals 13 residues. V dropped 3 bases and J dropped 2 bases, with 10 bases sitting between them. Germline CDR1 SQVTM, CDR2 ANQGSEA. CDR3 amino acids: CSVEYGSNYGYTF. CDR3 DNA: TGCAGCGTTGAGTACGGGTCCAACTATGGCTACACCTTC. The complete variable domain, with remaining parts taken from reference TRBV29-1 and TRBJ1-2, reads SAVISQKPSRDICQRGTSLTIQCQVDSQVTMMFWYRQQPGQSLTLIATANQGSEATYESGFVIDKFPISRPNLTFSTLTVSNMSPEDSSIYLCSVEYGSNYGYTFGSGTRLTVV.

About this clone itself: The sample carries other DNA sequences with the same CDR3. The V and J genes are TRBV12-3 or TRBV12-4 and TRBJ1-2; D not certain. Between the trimmed V and J ends, which lost 6 bases and 4 bases, there was a span of 12 bases. This CDR3 contains 13 residues. As DNA, the CDR3 is TGTGCCAGCAGCCCTGGACTGGGCTATGGCTACACCTTC. This encodes CASSPGLGYGYTF.

This clone has only one observation. The rearrangement links TRBV7-8 to TRBJ1-5, with D perhaps TRBD1 (5 bases). This CDR3 is built from 15 residues. The germline V and J ends were trimmed by 5 bases and 2 bases, with 13 bases remaining between them. Germline loops: CDR1 SGHVS, CDR2 FQNEAQ. The CDR3 loop reads CASSRGTVGNQPQHF. The CDR3 DNA is TGTGCCAGCAGCCGAGGGACGGTGGGCAATCAGCCCCAGCATTTT.

This clone has only a few counts. CDR3 DNA sequence: TGCGCCAGCAGCTTGGAAGGTTGGGAGCAGTACTTC. It specifies CASSLEGWEQYF. The J gene is TRBJ2-7, the V gene TRBV5-1; D remains ambiguous. Germline CDR1 SGHRS, CDR2 YFSETQ. Trimming stripped 0 bases from V and 7 bases from J, with 8 bases between. The CDR3 has 12 residues.

The rearrangement uses TRBV3-1 (or the pseudogene TRBV3-2) and TRBJ2-4, with a tentative D call TRBD2 (6 bases). This CDR3 has 14 amino acids. Germline loops: CDR1 LGHDT, CDR2 YNNKEL (reference sequence). Deletions cut 8 bases from V and 7 bases from J, with 18 bases between. Written as DNA, the CDR3 is TGTGCCAGCGTAGACCGGGACTTCGGGAACATTCAGTACTTC. Its protein is CASVDRDFGNIQYF.

In its sample, this clone was seen a few times. The chain combines TRBV10-3 with TRBJ1-6, with TRBD1 as a possible D gene (6 bases). The V end lost 5 bases, the J end lost 6 bases, and 11 bases lay between the germline ends. CDR1 is ENHRY and CDR2 is SYGVKD in the germline V gene. The CDR3 extends over 14 amino acids. CDR3 DNA sequence: TGTGCCATCAGTATGACAGGAACTAATTCACCCCTCCACTTT. It specifies CAISMTGTNSPLHF.

This clone was recorded once. This rearrangement joins TRBV5-4 to TRBJ1-2, with a weak D call TRBD1 (6 bases). This CDR3 comprises 14 residues. Germline-derived CDR1 and CDR2 are SGHNT and YYREEE (reference sequence). Between the trimmed V and J ends, which lost 1 base and 4 bases, there was a span of 11 bases. Here the CDR3 DNA reads TGTGCCAGCAGCTTGAGTCAGGGGAGCTATGGCTACACCTTC. It yields the protein CASSLSQGSYGYTF.